One and the same sample provided the 8 T cell receptor beta chains below, sequenced in a study of tumor-infiltrating lymphocytes in localized non-small cell lung cancer. Assay: immunoSEQ multiplex PCR; the TCRdb copy retains only in-frame clones and omits some. The sample holds roughly 20,000 clones, roughly 80% seen once. The sequenced sample consisted of lung tumor tissue. These receptors came from a human donor with non-small cell lung cancer.

This chain links TRBV6-6 with TRBJ1-1, with no clear D. Germline CDR1 reads MNHNY; CDR2 reads SVGAGI (reference sequence). The V gene lost 0 bases and the J gene lost 7 bases, with 9 bases spanning the gap. The CDR3 covers 13 residues. The CDR3 protein is CASSYSHEFEAFF. CDR3 sequence (DNA): TGTGCCAGCAGTTACTCTCACGAATTTGAAGCTTTCTTT.

The gene calls are TRBV6-5 and TRBJ2-2, with 11 bases that match TRBD2. This CDR3 is built from 14 residues. CDR1 is MNHEY and CDR2 is SVGAGI in the germline V gene. V gave up 5 bases and J gave up 5 bases; unmatched junction bases: 1. The CDR3 DNA reads as TGTGCCAGCAGTAGGACTAGCGGGACCGGGGAGCTGTTTTTT. Its protein product is CASSRTSGTGELFF.

V usage is TRBV10-3 and J usage is TRBJ1-3; D is unresolved. Germline values: CDR1 ENHRY, CDR2 SYGVKD. This CDR3 is 13 amino acids long. V shed 3 bases and J shed 4 bases, with 7 bases lying between them. CDR3 loop: CAISDHRGNTIYF. The CDR3 DNA reads TGTGCCATCAGTGATCATAGAGGAAACACCATATATTTT.

The chain uses TRBV14 and TRBJ2-7; D is uncertain. This CDR3 spans 13 amino acids. CDR1 is SGHDN and CDR2 is FVKESK in the germline V gene. Trimming took 0 bases from V and 1 from J, leaving 4 bases between them. CDR3 residues: CASSQDRSYEQYF. CDR3 DNA sequence: TGTGCCAGCAGCCAAGACCGTTCCTACGAGCAGTACTTC.

This clone is a singleton in its sample. The genes are TRBV7-2 and TRBJ2-5; no definite D call. Germline values: CDR1 SGHTA, CDR2 FQGNSA. This CDR3 region has 14 residues. V lost 5 bases, J lost 2 bases, and 12 bases lay in between. CDR3: CASSPMGLQETQYF. The CDR3 DNA is TGTGCCAGCAGCCCTATGGGATTACAAGAGACCCAGTACTTC.

The rearrangement joins TRBV7-2 to TRBJ1-2, with unresolved D. The CDR3 has 13 amino acids. Trimming cost V 1 base and J 6 bases, with 9 bases left between them. From germline, CDR1 is SGHTA and CDR2 FQGNSA. CDR3 amino acids: CASSLGQAHGYTF. For the CDR3, the DNA is TGTGCCAGCAGCTTAGGTCAGGCTCATGGCTACACCTTC.

The rearrangement uses TRBV6-1 and TRBJ2-7, with D possibly TRBD2 on 6 matching bases. The CDR3 runs 13 residues. Germline V gives CDR1 MNHNS, CDR2 SASEGT. The V end lost 8 bases, the J end lost 3 bases, and 14 bases lay between the germline ends. Here the CDR3 reads CASLRERFYEQYF. CDR3 DNA: TGTGCCAGCTTGCGGGAACGATTCTACGAGCAGTACTTC.

The chain recombines TRBV2 with TRBJ2-3; 14 nucleotides match TRBD2. V gave up 4 bases and J gave up 3 bases; unmatched junction bases: 0. The CDR3 consists of 15 residues. Germline V gene sequence: CDR1 SNHLY, CDR2 FYNNEI. CDR3 sequence reads: CASSGTSGRTDTQYF. In nucleotides, the CDR3 is TGTGCCAGCAGTGGGACTAGCGGGAGGACAGATACGCAGTATTTT.